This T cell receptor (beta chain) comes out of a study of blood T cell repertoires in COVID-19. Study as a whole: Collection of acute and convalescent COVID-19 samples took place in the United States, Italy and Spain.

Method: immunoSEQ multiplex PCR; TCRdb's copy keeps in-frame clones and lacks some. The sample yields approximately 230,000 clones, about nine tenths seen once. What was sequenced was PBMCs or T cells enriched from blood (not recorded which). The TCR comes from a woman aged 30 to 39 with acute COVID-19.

The DNA of the CDR3 is TGTGCCAGCAGCCCGGGGGGGTGGGCCGATAACACTGAAGCTTTCTTT. Protein product: CASSPGGWADNTEAFF. This chain uses TRBV5-6 with TRBJ1-1, with D tentatively TRBD1 (5 bases). CDR3 length: 16 amino acids. Deletions cut 4 bases from V and 2 bases from J, with 18 bases between. Germline CDR1 is SGHDT and CDR2 is YYEEEE. Drawing the rest from reference TRBV5-6 and TRBJ1-1, the complete variable domain is DAGVTQSPTHLIKTRGQQVTLRCSPKSGHDTVSWYQQALGQGPQFIFQYYEEEERQRGNFPDRFSGHQFPNYSSELNVNALLLGDSALYLCASSPGGWADNTEAFFGQGTRLTVV.